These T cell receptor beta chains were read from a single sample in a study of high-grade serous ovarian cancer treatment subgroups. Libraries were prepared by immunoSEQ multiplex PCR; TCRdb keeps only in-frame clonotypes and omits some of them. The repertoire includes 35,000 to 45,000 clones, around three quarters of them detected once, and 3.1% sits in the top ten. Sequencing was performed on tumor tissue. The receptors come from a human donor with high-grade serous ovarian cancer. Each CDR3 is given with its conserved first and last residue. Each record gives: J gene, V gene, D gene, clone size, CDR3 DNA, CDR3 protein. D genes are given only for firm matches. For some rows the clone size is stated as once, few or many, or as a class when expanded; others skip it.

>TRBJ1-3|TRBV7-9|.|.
TGTGCCAGCAGCTTAGGGGGCCCTAAGGGAAACACCATATATTTT
CASSLGGPKGNTIYF
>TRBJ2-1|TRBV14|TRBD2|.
TGTGCCAGCAGCCAACTGGGACTAGTCAATGAGCAGTTCTTC
CASSQLGLVNEQFF
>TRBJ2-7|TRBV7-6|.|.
TGTGCCAGCAGCCTAGGGGAGCGGCACGAGCAGTACTTC
CASSLGERHEQYF
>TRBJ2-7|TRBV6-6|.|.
TGTGCCAGCGGTCCCGGTATGGGCGAGCAGTACTTC
CASGPGMGEQYF
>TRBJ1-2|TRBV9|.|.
TGTGCCAGCAGCGTGGACTATTATGGCTACACCTTC
CASSVDYYGYTF
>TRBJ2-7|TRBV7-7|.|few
TGTGCCAGCAGCTTAGACGGAACCTACGAGCAGTACTTC
CASSLDGTYEQYF
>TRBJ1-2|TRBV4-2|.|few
TGTGCCAGCAGCCAAGTTGGGGGTGACTATGGCTACACCTTC
CASSQVGGDYGYTF
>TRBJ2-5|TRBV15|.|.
TGTGCCACCAGCAGAGGATTCAGGGAACGGGCCTTGCGGACCCAGTACTTC
CATSRGFRERALRTQYF
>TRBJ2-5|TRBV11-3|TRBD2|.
TGTGCCAGCAGCTTACAGGGACTAGCGGGGACAGAGACCCAGTACTTC
CASSLQGLAGTETQYF
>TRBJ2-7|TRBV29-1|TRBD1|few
TGCAGCGTTGCCGGCGGGACAGGGCACTACGAGCAGTACTTC
CSVAGGTGHYEQYF
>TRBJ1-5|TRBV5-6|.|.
TGTGCCAGCAGCTTGGCCAGGGCGGGAGACAATCAGCCCCAGCATTTT
CASSLARAGDNQPQHF
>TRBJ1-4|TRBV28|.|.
TGTGCCAGCAGTTTAATTGGGCAGGTTGCTGAAAAACTGTTTTTT
CASSLIGQVAEKLFF
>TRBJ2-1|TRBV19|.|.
TGTGCCAGTAGGGAAAGCTCCTACAATGAGCAGTTCTTC
CASRESSYNEQFF
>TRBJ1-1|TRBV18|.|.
TGTGCCAGCCCCCGGACAGACACTGAAGCTTTCTTT
CASPRTDTEAFF
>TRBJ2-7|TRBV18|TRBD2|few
TGTGCCAGCTCACCACCGGCGGGAGCACGGGAGCAGTACTTC
CASSPPAGAREQYF
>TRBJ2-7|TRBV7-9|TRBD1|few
TGTGCCAGCAGCTTAAGGCAAGGACAGGCCTACGAGCAGTACTTC
CASSLRQGQAYEQYF
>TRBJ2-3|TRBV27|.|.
TGTGCCAGCAGTTTAAGAGGGGCGGGCGGGACAGATACGCAGTATTTT
CASSLRGAGGTDTQYF
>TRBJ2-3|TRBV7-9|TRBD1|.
TGCGCCAGCAGCCAGGACAGGGCAGGAGATACGCAGTATTTT
CASSQDRAGDTQYF
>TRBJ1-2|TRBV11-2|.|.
TGTGCCAGCAGCCTGTCCCGGGACATGGATGGCTACACCTTC
CASSLSRDMDGYTF
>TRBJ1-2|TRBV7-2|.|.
TGTGCCAGCAGCTCCCTCGCACTCGATGGCTACACCTTC
CASSSLALDGYTF
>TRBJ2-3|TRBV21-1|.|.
TGTGCCAGCAGCCCGCCCCTGCGCGGGGATACGCAGTATTTT
CASSPPLRGDTQYF
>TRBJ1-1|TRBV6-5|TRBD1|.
TGTGCCAGCAGGACAGGGGTCAGGAACACTGAAGCTTTCTTT
CASRTGVRNTEAFF
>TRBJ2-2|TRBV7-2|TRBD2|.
TGTGCCAGCAGATTAACTCTAGCGGGGATCACCGGGGAGCTGTTTTTT
CASRLTLAGITGELFF
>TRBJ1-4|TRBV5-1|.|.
TGCGCCAGCAGCATGCGGACAACTAATGAAAAACTGTTTTTT
CASSMRTTNEKLFF
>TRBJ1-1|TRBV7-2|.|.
TGTGCCAGCAGCTTACAGGCGTTGAACACTGAAGCTTTCTTT
CASSLQALNTEAFF
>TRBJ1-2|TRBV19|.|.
TGTGCCAGTAGTATGGGGGCGTCCTATGGCTACACCTTC
CASSMGASYGYTF
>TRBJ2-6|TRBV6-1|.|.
TGTGCCAGCAGTGGACAGCAACCCTTCTCTGGGGCCAACGTCCTGACTTTC
CASSGQQPFSGANVLTF
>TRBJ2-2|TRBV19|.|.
TGTGCCAGTAGTATAGGGGAGATAAACACCGGGGAGCTGTTTTTT
CASSIGEINTGELFF
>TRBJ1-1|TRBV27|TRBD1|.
TGTGCCAGCAGGTCGCAGGGGGCTGAAGCTTTCTTT
CASRSQGAEAFF
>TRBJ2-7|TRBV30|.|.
TGTGCCTGGAGCAGGGGATTGTCCTACGAGCAGTACTTC
CAWSRGLSYEQYF
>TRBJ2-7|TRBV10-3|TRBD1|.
TGTGCCATCAGTGTAGTCCGGGACAGGGGGCGGGAGCAGTACTTC
CAISVVRDRGREQYF
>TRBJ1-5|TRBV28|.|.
TGTGCCAGCCAGACAGGACTTAATCAGCCCCAGCATTTT
CASQTGLNQPQHF
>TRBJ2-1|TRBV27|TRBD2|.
TGTGCCAGCAGTCTTACTAGCGGGAGGGCCTACAATGAGCAGTTCTTC
CASSLTSGRAYNEQFF
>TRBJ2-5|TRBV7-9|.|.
TGTGCCAGCAGCCCGGGTTCTAGGGGGGAGACCCAGTACTTC
CASSPGSRGETQYF
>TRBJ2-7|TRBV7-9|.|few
TGTGCCAGCACCATCGACCGGTCCTACGAGCAGTACTTC
CASTIDRSYEQYF
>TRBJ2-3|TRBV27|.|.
TGTGCCAGCAGCCTGGGGGCGGAGTGGAGTACGCAGTATTTT
CASSLGAEWSTQYF
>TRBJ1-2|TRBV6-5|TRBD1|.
TGTGCCAGCAGTTACCAATTGGACAGGGGTTTACATGGCTACACCTTC
CASSYQLDRGLHGYTF
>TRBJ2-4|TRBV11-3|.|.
TGTGCCAGCAGCTTAGCCGGGGAGGCCAAAAACATTCAGTACTTC
CASSLAGEAKNIQYF
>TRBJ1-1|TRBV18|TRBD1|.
TGTGCCAGCTCAAACAGGGGTCCTCCACTGAACACTGAAGCTTTCTTT
CASSNRGPPLNTEAFF
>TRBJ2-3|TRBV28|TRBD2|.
TGTGCCAGCAGTTTCCGGGGGGGAAGCACAGATACGCAGTATTTT
CASSFRGGSTDTQYF